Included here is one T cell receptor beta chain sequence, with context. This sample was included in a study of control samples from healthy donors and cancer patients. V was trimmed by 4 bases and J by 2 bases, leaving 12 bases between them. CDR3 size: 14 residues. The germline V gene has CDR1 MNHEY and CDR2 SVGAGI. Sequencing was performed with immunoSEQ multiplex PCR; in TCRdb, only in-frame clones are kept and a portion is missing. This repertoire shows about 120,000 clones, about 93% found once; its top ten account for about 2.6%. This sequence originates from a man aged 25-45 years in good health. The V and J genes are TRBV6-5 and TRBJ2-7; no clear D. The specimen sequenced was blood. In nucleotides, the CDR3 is TGTGCCAGCAGTTTAGGACGCATACCCTACGAGCAGTACTTC. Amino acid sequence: CASSLGRIPYEQYF.